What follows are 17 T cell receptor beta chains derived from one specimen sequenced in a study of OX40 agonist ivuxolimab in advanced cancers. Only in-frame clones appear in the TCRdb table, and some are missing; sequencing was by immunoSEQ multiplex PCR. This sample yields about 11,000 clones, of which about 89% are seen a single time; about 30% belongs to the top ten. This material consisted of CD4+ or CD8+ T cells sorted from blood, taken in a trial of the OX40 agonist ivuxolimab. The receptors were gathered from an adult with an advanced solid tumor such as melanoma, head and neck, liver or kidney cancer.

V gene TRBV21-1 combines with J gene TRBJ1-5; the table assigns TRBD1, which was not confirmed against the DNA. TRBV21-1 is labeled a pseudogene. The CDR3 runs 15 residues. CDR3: CASSKFRNSNQPQHF. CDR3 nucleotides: TGTGCCAGCAGCAAATTCAGAAATAGCAATCAGCCCCAGCATTTT.

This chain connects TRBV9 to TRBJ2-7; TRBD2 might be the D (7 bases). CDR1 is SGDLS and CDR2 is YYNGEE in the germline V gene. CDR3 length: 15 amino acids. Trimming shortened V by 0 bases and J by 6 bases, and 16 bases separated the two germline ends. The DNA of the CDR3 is TGTGCCAGCAGCGTAGCGGGGGGCCCAGGGCCCGAGCAGTACTTC. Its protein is CASSVAGGPGPEQYF.

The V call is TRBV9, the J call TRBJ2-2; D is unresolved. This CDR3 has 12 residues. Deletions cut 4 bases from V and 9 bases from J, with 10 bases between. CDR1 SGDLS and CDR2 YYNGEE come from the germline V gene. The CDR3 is CASSLTYRELFF. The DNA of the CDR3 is TGTGCCAGCAGCCTGACCTACCGGGAGCTGTTTTTT.

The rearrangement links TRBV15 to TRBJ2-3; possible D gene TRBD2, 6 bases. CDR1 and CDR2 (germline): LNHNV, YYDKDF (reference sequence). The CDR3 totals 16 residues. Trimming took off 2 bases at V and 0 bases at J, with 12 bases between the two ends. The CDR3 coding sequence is TGTGCCACCAGCAGATTTAGCGGAACTAGCACAGATACGCAGTATTTT. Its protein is CATSRFSGTSTDTQYF.

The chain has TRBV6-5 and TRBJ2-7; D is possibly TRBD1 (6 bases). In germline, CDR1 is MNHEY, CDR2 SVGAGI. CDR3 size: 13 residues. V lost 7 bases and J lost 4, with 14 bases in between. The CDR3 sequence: CASKAGEWYEQYF. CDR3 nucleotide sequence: TGTGCCAGCAAGGCAGGGGAGTGGTACGAGCAGTACTTC.

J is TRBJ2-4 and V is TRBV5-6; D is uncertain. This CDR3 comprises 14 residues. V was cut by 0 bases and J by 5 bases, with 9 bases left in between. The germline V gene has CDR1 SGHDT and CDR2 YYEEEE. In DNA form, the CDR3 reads TGTGCCAGCAGCTTGGATAGGTTTGAAAACATTCAGTACTTC. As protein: CASSLDRFENIQYF.

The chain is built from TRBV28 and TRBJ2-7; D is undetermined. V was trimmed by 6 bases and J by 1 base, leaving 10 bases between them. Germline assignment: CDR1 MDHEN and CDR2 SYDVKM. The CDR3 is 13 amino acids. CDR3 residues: CASRLTDSYEQYF. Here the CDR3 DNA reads TGTGCCAGCAGGCTGACGGATTCCTACGAGCAGTACTTC.

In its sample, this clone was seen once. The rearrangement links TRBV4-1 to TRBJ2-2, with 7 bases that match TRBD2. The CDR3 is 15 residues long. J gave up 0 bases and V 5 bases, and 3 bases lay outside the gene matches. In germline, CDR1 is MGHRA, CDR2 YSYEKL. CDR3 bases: TGCGCCAGCAGCTTTGGACTAGCGAACACCGGGGAGCTGTTTTTT. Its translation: CASSFGLANTGELFF.

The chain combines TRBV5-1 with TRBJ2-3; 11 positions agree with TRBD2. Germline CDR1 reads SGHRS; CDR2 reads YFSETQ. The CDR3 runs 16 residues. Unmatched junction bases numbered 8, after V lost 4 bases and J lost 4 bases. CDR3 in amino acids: CASSTALAGVADTQYF. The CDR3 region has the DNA TGCGCCAGCAGCACCGCACTAGCGGGAGTTGCAGATACGCAGTATTTT.

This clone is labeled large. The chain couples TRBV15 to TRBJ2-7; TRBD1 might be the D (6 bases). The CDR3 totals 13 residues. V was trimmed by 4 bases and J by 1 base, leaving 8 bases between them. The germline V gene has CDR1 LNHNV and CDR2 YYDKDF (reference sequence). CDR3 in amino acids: CATSTDSSYEQYF. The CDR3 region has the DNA TGTGCCACCAGCACGGACAGTTCCTACGAGCAGTACTTC. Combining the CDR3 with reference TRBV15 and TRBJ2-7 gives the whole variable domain DAMVIQNPRYQVTQFGKPVTLSCSQTLNHNVMYWYQQKSSQAPKLLFHYYDKDFNNEADTPDNFQSRRPNTSFCFLDIRSPGLGDTAMYLCATSTDSSYEQYFGPGTRLTVT.

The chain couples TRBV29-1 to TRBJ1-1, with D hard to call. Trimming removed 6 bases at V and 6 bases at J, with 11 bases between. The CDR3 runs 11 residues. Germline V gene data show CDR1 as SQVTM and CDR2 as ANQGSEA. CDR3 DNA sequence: TGCAGCGTAAGCAGGTATTCTGAAGCTTTCTTT. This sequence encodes CSVSRYSEAFF.

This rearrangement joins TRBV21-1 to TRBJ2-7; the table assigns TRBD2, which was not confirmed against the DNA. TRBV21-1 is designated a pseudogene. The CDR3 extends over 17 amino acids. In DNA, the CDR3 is TGTGCCAGCAGCAAACGGAGGACTAGCGGGAGTTGGTACGAGCAGTACTTC. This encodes CASSKRRTSGSWYEQYF.

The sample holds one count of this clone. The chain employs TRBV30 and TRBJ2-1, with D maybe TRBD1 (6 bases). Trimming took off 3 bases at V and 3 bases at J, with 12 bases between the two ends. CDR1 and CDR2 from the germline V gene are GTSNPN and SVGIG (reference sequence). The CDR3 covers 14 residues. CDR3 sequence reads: CAWREDSLYNEQFF. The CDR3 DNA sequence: TGTGCCTGGAGGGAGGACAGCCTCTACAATGAGCAGTTCTTC.

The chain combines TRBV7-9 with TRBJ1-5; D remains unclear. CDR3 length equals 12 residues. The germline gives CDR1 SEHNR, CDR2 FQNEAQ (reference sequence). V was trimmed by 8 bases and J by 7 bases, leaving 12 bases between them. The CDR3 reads CASSSGIQPQHF. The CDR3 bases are TGTGCCAGCTCTTCGGGGATCCAGCCCCAGCATTTT.

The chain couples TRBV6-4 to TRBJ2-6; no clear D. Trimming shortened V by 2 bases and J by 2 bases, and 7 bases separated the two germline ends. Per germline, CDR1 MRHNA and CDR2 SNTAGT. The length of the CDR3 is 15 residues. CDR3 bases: TGTGCCAGCAGTGACGTGGGGACTGGGGCCAACGTCCTGACTTTC. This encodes CASSDVGTGANVLTF.

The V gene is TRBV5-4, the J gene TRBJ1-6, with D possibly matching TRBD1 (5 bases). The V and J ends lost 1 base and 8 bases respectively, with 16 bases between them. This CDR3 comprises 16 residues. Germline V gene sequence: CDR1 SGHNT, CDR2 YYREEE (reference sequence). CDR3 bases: TGTGCCAGCAGCTTGTTGACACGGAAAGGGGATTCACCCCTCCACTTT. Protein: CASSLLTRKGDSPLHF.

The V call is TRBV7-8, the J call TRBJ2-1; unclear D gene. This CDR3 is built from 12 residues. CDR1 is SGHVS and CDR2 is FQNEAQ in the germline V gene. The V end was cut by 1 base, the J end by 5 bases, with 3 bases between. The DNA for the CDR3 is TGTGCCAGCAGCTTAGGGCACAATGAGCAGTTCTTC. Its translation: CASSLGHNEQFF.